A single sample gave rise to the 3 T cell receptor beta chains below, sequenced in a study of blood T cells in healthy people across ages. Through a sample-barcoded 5' primer and a J-beta primer mix, a second PCR was run for roughly 6 to 11 cycles. Using its own MiXCR run on the 5' RACE reads, TCRdb lists one record per CDR3 protein. The data contain about 1.8 million distinct CDR3 sequences, about 50% of them singletons. The sample consisted of blood. The origin of the receptors is a middle-aged woman in good health.

This CDR3 is CASSARTTPPYEQYF. CDR3 in DNA: TGCGCCAGCAGTGCTCGGACGACCCCGCCCTACGAGCAGTACTTC. This chain connects TRBV10-1 to TRBJ2-5; no reliable D call. TRBJ2-7 matches the DNA end more closely, so the J call is doubtful. The CDR3 totals 15 residues. Germline CDR1 reads WNHNN; CDR2 reads SYGVQD (reference sequence).

J is TRBJ1-5 and V is TRBV20-1; D uncertain. CDR3 size: 14 residues. The V gene lost 6 bases and the J gene lost 1 base, with 13 bases spanning the gap. Germline V lookup: CDR1 DFQATT, CDR2 SNEGSKA (reference sequence). Here the CDR3 reads CSAGSRGSNQPQHF. CDR3 nucleotides: TGCAGTGCGGGGAGCAGAGGGAGCAATCAGCCCCAGCATTTT.

There are a few counts of this clonotype. V usage is TRBV20-1 and J usage is TRBJ2-5; D possibly matches TRBD1 or TRBD2 (5 bases each). The J call may not be correct, given that the DNA end is closer to TRBJ2-7. The germline V gene has CDR1 DFQATT and CDR2 SNEGSKA (reference sequence). CDR3 length: 12 amino acids. DNA of the CDR3: TGCAGTGCTAGAGTTGGGGGTCGCGAGCAGTACTTC. Encoded protein: CSARVGGREQYF.